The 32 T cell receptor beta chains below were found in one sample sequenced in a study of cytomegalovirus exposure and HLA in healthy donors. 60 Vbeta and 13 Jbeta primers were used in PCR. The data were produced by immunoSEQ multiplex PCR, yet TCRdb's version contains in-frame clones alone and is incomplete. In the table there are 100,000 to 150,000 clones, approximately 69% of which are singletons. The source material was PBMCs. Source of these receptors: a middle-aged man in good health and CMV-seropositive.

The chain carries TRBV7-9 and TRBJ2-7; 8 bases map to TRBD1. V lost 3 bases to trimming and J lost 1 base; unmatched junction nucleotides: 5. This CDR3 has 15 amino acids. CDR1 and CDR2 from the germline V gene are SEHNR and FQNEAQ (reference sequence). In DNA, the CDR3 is TGTGCCAGCAGCTTGACAGGGGTTATGTCCTACGAGCAGTACTTC. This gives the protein CASSLTGVMSYEQYF.

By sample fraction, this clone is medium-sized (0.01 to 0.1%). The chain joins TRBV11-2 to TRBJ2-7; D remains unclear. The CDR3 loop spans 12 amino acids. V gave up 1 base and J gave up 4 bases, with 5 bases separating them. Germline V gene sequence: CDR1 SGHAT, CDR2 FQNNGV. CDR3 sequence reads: CASSLGTYEQYF. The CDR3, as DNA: TGTGCCAGCAGCTTAGGCACTTACGAGCAGTACTTC.

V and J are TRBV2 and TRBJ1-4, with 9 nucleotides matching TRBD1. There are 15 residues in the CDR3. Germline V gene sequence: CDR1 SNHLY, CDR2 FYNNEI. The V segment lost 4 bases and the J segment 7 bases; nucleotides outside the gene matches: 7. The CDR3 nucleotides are TGTGCCAGCAGTGGGTCACAGGGGGCGGGTGAAAAACTGTTTTTT. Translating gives CASSGSQGAGEKLFF.

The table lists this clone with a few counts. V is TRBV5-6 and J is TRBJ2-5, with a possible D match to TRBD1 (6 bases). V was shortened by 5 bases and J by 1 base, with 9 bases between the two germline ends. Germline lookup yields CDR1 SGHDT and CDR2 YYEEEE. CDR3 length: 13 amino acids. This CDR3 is CASRPDSQETQYF. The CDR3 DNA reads TGTGCCAGCAGACCGGACAGCCAAGAGACCCAGTACTTC. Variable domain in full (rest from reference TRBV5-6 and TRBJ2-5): DAGVTQSPTHLIKTRGQQVTLRCSPKSGHDTVSWYQQALGQGPQFIFQYYEEEERQRGNFPDRFSGHQFPNYSSELNVNALLLGDSALYLCASRPDSQETQYFGPGTRLLVL.

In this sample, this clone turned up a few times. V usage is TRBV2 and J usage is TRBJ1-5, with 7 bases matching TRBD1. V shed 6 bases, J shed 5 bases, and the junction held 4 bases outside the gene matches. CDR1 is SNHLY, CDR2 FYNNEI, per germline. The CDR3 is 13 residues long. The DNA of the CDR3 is TGTGCCAGCAGGACAGGGACTCATCAGCCCCAGCATTTT. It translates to CASRTGTHQPQHF.

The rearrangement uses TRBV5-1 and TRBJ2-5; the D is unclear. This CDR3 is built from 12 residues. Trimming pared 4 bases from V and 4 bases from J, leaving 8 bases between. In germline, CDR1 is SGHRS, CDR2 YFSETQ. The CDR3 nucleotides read TGCGCCAGCAGCCCAGCGCGAGAGACCCAGTACTTC. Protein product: CASSPARETQYF.

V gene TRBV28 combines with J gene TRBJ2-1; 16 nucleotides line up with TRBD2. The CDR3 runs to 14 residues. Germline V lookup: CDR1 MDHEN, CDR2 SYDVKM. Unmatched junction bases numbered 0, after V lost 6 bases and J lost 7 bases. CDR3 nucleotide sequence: TGTGCCAGCAGGGGACTAGCGGGGGGGAATGAGCAGTTCTTC. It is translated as CASRGLAGGNEQFF.

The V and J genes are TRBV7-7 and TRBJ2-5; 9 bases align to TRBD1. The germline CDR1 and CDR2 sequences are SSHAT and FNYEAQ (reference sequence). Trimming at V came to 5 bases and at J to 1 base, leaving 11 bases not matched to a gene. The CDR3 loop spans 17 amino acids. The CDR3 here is CASSQGQGRYGQETQYF. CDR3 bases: TGTGCCAGCAGCCAAGGACAGGGGAGGTACGGCCAAGAGACCCAGTACTTC.

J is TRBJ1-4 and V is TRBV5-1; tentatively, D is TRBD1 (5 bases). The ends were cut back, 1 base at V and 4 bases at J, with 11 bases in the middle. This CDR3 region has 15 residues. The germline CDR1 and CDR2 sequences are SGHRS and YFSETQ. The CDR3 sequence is CASSLTGASNEKLFF. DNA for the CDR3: TGCGCCAGCAGCTTGACAGGAGCCAGTAATGAAAAACTGTTTTTT.

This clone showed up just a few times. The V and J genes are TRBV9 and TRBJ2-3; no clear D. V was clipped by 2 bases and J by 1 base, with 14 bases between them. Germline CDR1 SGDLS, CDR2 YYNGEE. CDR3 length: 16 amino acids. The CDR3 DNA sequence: TGTGCCAGCAGCGTTATGCCCCGGAGCCGCACAGATACGCAGTATTTT. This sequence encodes CASSVMPRSRTDTQYF.

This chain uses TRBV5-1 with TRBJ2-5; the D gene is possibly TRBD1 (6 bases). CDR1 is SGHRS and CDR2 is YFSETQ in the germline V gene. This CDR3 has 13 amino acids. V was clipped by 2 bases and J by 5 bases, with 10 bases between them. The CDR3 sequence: CASSLQGSETQYF. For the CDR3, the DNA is TGCGCCAGCAGCTTACAGGGTTCGGAGACCCAGTACTTC. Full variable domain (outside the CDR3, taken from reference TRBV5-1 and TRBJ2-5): KAGVTQTPRYLIKTRGQQVTLSCSPISGHRSVSWYQQTPGQGLQFLFEYFSETQRNKGNFPGRFSGRQFSNSRSEMNVSTLELGDSALYLCASSLQGSETQYFGPGTRLLVL.

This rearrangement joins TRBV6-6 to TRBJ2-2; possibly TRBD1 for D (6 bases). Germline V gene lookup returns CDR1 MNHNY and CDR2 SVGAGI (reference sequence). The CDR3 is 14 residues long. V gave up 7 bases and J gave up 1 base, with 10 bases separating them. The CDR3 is CASTPTGNTGELFF. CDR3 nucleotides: TGTGCCAGCACACCGACAGGGAACACCGGGGAGCTGTTTTTT.

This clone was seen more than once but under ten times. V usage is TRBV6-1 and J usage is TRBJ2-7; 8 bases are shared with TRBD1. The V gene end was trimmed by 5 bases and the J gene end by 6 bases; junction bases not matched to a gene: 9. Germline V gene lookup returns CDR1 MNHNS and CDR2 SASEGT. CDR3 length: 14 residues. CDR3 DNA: TGTGCCAGCAGTTTGACAGGGGTTAGGGGCGAGCAGTACTTC. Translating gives CASSLTGVRGEQYF.

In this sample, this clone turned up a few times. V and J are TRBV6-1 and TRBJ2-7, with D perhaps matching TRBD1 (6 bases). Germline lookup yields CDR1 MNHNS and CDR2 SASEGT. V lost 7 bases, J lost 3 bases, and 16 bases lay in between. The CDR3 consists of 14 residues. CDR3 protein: CASTPTWTVYEQYF. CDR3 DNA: TGTGCCAGCACCCCCACCTGGACAGTCTACGAGCAGTACTTC.

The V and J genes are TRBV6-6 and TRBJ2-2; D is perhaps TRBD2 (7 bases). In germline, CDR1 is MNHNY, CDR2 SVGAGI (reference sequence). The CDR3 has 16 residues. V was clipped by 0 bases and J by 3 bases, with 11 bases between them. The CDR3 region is CASSYSRGQDTGELFF. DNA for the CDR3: TGTGCCAGCAGTTACTCGCGGGGGCAGGACACCGGGGAGCTGTTTTTT.

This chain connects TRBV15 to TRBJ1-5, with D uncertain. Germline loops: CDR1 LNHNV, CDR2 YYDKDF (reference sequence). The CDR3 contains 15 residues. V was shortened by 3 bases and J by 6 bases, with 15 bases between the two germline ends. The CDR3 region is CATSSGIRGFQPQHF. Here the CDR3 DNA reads TGTGCCACCAGCAGTGGAATCCGGGGATTTCAGCCCCAGCATTTT.

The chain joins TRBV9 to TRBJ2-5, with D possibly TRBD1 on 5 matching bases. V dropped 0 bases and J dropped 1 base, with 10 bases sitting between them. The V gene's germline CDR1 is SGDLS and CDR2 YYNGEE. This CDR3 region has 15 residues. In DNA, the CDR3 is TGTGCCAGCAGCGTAGGCTCAGGGTCCCAAGAGACCCAGTACTTC. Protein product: CASSVGSGSQETQYF.

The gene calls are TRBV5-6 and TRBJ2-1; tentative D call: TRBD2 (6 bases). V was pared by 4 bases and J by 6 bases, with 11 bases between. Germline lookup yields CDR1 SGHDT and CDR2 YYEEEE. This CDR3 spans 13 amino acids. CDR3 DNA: TGTGCCAGCAGCCCTGGGACTTTCAATGAGCAGTTCTTC. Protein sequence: CASSPGTFNEQFF. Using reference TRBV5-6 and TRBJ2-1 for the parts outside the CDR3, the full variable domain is DAGVTQSPTHLIKTRGQQVTLRCSPKSGHDTVSWYQQALGQGPQFIFQYYEEEERQRGNFPDRFSGHQFPNYSSELNVNALLLGDSALYLCASSPGTFNEQFFGPGTRLTVL.

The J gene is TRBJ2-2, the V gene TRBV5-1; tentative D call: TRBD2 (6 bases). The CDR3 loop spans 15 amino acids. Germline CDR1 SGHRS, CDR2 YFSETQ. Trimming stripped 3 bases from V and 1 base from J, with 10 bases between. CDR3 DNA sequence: TGCGCCAGCAGCTCCGTGGGGGGGAACACCGGGGAGCTGTTTTTT. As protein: CASSSVGGNTGELFF.

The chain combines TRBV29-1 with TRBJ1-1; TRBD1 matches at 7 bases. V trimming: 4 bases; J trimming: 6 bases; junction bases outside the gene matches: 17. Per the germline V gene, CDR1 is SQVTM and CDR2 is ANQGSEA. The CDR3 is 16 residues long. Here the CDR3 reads CSVGWPGGIRRAEAFF. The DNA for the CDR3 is TGCAGCGTTGGTTGGCCAGGGGGGATCCGACGGGCTGAAGCTTTCTTT.

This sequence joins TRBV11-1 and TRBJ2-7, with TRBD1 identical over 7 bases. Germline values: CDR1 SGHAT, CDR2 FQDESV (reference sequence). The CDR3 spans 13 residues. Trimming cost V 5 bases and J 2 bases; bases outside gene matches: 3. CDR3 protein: CASSPGQPYEQYF. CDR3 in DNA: TGTGCCAGCAGCCCGGGACAGCCCTACGAGCAGTACTTC.

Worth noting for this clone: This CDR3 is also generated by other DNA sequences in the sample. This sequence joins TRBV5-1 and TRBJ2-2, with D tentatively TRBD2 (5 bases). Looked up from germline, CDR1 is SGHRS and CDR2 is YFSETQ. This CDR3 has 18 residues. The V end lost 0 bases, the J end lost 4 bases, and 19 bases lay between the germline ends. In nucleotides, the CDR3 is TGCGCCAGCAGCTTGGGTTTGAGGGCTAGCATATCCACCGGGGAGCTGTTTTTT. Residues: CASSLGLRASISTGELFF.

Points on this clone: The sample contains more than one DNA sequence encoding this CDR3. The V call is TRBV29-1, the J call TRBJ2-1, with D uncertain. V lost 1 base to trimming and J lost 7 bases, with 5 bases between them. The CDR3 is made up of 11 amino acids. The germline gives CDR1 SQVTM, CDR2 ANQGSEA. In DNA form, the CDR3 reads TGCAGCGTTGAAGTCCGTAATGAGCAGTTCTTC. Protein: CSVEVRNEQFF.

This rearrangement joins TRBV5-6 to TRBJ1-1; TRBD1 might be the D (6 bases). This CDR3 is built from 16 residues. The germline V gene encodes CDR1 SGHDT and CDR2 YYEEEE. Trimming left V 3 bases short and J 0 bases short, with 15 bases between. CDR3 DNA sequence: TGTGCCAGCAGCTCCTGGGGGCAGCACATGAACACTGAAGCTTTCTTT. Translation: CASSSWGQHMNTEAFF.

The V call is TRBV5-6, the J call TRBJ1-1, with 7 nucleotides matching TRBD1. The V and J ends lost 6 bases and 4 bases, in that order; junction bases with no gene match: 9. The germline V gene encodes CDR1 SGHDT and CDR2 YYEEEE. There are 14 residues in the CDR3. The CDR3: CASTSSGGSTEAFF. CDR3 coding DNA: TGTGCCAGCACCTCCTCAGGGGGTAGCACTGAAGCTTTCTTT.

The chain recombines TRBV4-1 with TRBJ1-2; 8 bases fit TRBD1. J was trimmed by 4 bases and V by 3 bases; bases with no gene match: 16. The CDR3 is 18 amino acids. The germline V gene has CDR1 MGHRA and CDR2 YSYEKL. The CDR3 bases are TGCGCCAGCAGCCATAGCCCGGGACAGGTCCCCACCTCCTATGGCTACACCTTC. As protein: CASSHSPGQVPTSYGYTF.

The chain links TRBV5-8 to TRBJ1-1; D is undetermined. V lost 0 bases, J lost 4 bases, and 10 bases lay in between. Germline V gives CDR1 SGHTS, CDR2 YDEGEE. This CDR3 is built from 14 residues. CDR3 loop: CASSLGIPSTEAFF. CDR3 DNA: TGTGCCAGCAGCTTGGGAATCCCTAGCACTGAAGCTTTCTTT.

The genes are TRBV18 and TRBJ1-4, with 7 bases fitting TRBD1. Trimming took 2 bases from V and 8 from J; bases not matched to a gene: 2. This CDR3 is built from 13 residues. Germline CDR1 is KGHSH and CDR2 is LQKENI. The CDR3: CASSPETGEKLFF. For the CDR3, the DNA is TGTGCCAGCTCACCAGAGACAGGGGAAAAACTGTTTTTT.

Here the CDR3 DNA reads TGTGCCAGCAGCTTGGGCGGCAGAAAAGAGACCCAGTACTTC. Translating gives CASSLGGRKETQYF. The V gene is TRBV5-6, the J gene TRBJ2-5; D call uncertain. V gave up 0 bases and J gave up 3 bases, with 9 bases separating them. The germline CDR1 and CDR2 sequences are SGHDT and YYEEEE. This CDR3 comprises 14 residues.

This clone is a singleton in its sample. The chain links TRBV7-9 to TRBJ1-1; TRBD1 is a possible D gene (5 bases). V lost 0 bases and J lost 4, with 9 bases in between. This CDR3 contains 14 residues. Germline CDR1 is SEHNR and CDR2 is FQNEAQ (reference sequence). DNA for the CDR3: TGTGCCAGCAGCTTAGCGGGGGGAACCACTGAAGCTTTCTTT. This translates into CASSLAGGTTEAFF. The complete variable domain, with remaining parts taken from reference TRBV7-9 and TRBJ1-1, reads DTGVSQNPRHKITKRGQNVTFRCDPISEHNRLYWYRQTLGQGPEFLTYFQNEAQLEKSRLLSDRFSAERPKGSFSTLEIQRTEQGDSAMYLCASSLAGGTTEAFFGQGTRLTVV.

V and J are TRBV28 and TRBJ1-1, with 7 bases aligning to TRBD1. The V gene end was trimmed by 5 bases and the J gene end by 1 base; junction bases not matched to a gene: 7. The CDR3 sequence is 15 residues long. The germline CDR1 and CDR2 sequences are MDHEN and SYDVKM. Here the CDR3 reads CASSQEGTANTEAFF. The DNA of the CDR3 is TGTGCCAGCAGTCAGGAAGGGACAGCGAACACTGAAGCTTTCTTT.

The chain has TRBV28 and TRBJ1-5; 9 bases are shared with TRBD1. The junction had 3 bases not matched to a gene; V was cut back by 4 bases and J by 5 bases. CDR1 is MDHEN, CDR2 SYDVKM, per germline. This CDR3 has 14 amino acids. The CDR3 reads CASSSTGGDQPQHF. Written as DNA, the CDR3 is TGTGCCAGCAGTTCTACAGGGGGCGATCAGCCCCAGCATTTT.